This TCR beta chain is from a study of blood T cell repertoires in COVID-19. Study summary: The cDNA or gDNA used as material had been derived from T cells, B-cell-depleted T cells, or PBMCs.

Trimming removed 4 bases from V and 2 bases from J, with 12 bases in between. CDR3 size: 14 residues. In germline, CDR1 is SGHNT, CDR2 YYREEE (reference sequence). Participant reports of clinical history set cohort assignment. The authors' processing: Amplification of reference gene primers was used by the study to estimate nucleated cell counts. This table comes from immunoSEQ multiplex PCR, and its TCRdb copy is limited to in-frame clones, with some not included. V and J calls plus clone size are reproduced from that table; the DNA served to infer D and trimming. The repertoire holds hundreds of thousands of clones, with 87% as singletons.

The sequence came from a woman in her 30s with acute COVID-19. The chain carries TRBV5-4 and TRBJ2-5; perhaps TRBD1 as D (6 bases). The source material was PBMCs or T cells enriched from blood (not recorded which). Written as DNA, the CDR3 is TGTGCCAGCAGCCCCGGACAGAGGCAAGAGACCCAGTACTTC. This sequence encodes CASSPGQRQETQYF.